The 6 T cell receptor beta chains listed next were all sequenced from one sample in a study of T cell changes during pregnancy in multiple sclerosis. Clones were read by immunoSEQ multiplex PCR, and TCRdb kept only the in-frame ones, dropping some. The repertoire holds 56,000 or so clones, with less than 90% as singletons. This specimen consisted of CD4+ T cells from peripheral blood mononuclear cells, obtained in the third trimester of pregnancy. These receptors all come from a female donor with multiple sclerosis, enrolled in a pregnancy study.

V gene TRBV6-1 combines with J gene TRBJ2-2; D remains ambiguous. CDR1 is MNHNS, CDR2 SASEGT, per germline. The V gene lost 7 bases and the J gene lost 5 bases, with 11 bases spanning the gap. The CDR3 has 13 residues. Here the CDR3 reads CASTRSRTGELFF. As DNA, the CDR3 is TGTGCCAGCACAAGGAGTAGGACCGGGGAGCTGTTTTTT.

This chain uses TRBV5-1 with TRBJ1-2; D is unresolved. CDR1 and CDR2 from the germline V gene are SGHRS and YFSETQ. V was pared by 4 bases and J by 0 bases, with 16 bases between. The CDR3 spans 16 residues. CDR3 DNA: TGCGCCAGCAGCCAGTACAGCACTTCAACTAACTATGGCTACACCTTC. Protein product: CASSQYSTSTNYGYTF.

The chain employs TRBV18 and TRBJ2-5; maybe TRBD2 (5 bases). V gave up 3 bases and J gave up 3 bases, with 11 bases separating them. CDR3 length: 14 residues. The germline V gene encodes CDR1 KGHSH and CDR2 LQKENI. This CDR3 is CASSPPHGEETQYF. CDR3 nucleotide sequence: TGTGCCAGCTCACCTCCACACGGGGAAGAGACCCAGTACTTC.

The chain is built from TRBV7-2 and TRBJ1-2; 8 bases are shared with TRBD1. Germline CDR1 reads SGHTA; CDR2 reads FQGNSA. V dropped 5 bases and J dropped 5; count of bases not matched to a gene: 7. The CDR3 totals 14 residues. The CDR3 is CASSPSTGEYGYTF. For the CDR3, the DNA is TGTGCCAGCAGCCCATCGACAGGGGAATATGGCTACACCTTC.

V usage is TRBV30 and J usage is TRBJ1-4; tentatively, D is TRBD1 (5 bases). The CDR3 extends over 12 amino acids. V was pared by 4 bases and J by 5 bases, with 8 bases between. Germline V gene lookup returns CDR1 GTSNPN and CDR2 SVGIG (reference sequence). CDR3 DNA: TGTGCCTGGAATCGGGGGAATGAAAAACTGTTTTTT. It is translated as CAWNRGNEKLFF.

The chain is built from TRBV30 and TRBJ1-5, with D possibly matching TRBD1 (5 bases). Trimming removed 0 bases at V and 4 bases at J, with 7 bases between. This CDR3 is 13 amino acids long. CDR1 and CDR2 from the germline V gene are GTSNPN and SVGIG (reference sequence). CDR3 coding DNA: TGTGCCTGGAGTGTGGAGGGGAATCAGCCCCAGCATTTT. Its translation is CAWSVEGNQPQHF.